This TCR beta chain was found in a study of CD8+ T cells in alopecia areata. Study information: Treated patients took oral tofacitinib at 5 to 10 mg twice daily.

CDR3 length equals 17 residues. Germline assignment: CDR1 SEHNR and CDR2 FQNEAQ (reference sequence). V shed 1 base and J shed 4 bases, with 18 bases lying between them. Treatment here: oral pan-JAK inhibitor, 5-10 mg twice daily. It was cDNA, reverse transcribed from extracted RNA, that served as the sequencing template. Only in-frame clones appear in the TCRdb table, and some are missing; sequencing was by immunoSEQ multiplex PCR. The sample shows some 130,000 clones, 50% to 65% of them seen only once. On this clone: Its antigen is currently unknown.

Study-level results: Tofacitinib produced a significant decrease in scalp clonality and in expanded CD8+ clones among the top 100.

This sequence originates from a human donor with alopecia areata. V usage is TRBV7-9 and J usage is TRBJ2-3; no definite D call. This specimen was CD8+ T cells sorted from blood, taken at week 4, from a patient treated with tofacitinib. In DNA form, the CDR3 reads TGTGCCAGCAGCTTAGTTATTCGCCTGTCTGAGGCAGATACGCAGTATTTT. It is translated as CASSLVIRLSEADTQYF.